These T cell receptor beta chains were read from a single sample in a study of blood T cells in healthy people across ages. TCRdb re-called the 5' RACE reads through MiXCR, storing one row per CDR3 protein. The data show 380,000 or so distinct CDR3 sequences, about 55% seen once. Specimen: blood. The receptors were sampled from a man aged 60 to 75 in good health. Each CDR3 is given with its conserved first and last residue. Part of the rows lack a size; the others show once, few, many or a class for expanded clones.

many	TRBV28	CASSTRTRGRRETQYF
-	TRBV20-1	CSARGDGPYEQYF
-	TRBV20-1	CSARRSATSTDTQYF
-	TRBV29-1	CSVGRGRGLTEAFF
-	TRBV20-1	CSARDRRRASYEQYF
-	TRBV18	CASSPLGTSATGTQYF
-	TRBV28	CASSLGDGTGSYEQYF
-	TRBV2	CASSERTSASDTQYF
-	TRBV29-1	CSVGGLAGGSEQYF
once	TRBV6-1	CASQGEYEQYF
-	TRBV3-1	CASSQALAGAPNEQFF
-	TRBV11-2	CASSTSRTGGNTEAFF
-	TRBV2	CASTRTLEVHEQYF
-	TRBV11-2	CASSLGDRRERTQYF
few	TRBV30	CAWTKRERDTQYF
many	TRBV29-1	CSVEDGVGEQFF
few	TRBV12-3/TRBV12-4	CASSRLSEQYF
-	TRBV5-6	CASSMGQGREKLFF
-	TRBV3-1	CASSQWGSEAFF
few	TRBV20-1	CSATHFDYEQYF
-	TRBV12-3/TRBV12-4	CASSPSGVPTYEQYF
-	TRBV30	CAWTPGPFTGELFF
-	TRBV20-1	CSAGRTGGTDTQYF
-	TRBV20-1	CSARSSLNTEAFF
-	TRBV7-2	CAGSPNPGLAGETQDF
-	TRBV3-1	CASSQPGLPTYEQYF
many	TRBV6-4	CASSEGMSSGANVLTF
-	TRBV3-1	CASSRTPQVGSEQFF
few	TRBV20-1	CSARSDSSTDTQYF
-	TRBV6-1	CASSEAESSGANVLTF
many	TRBV6-2/TRBV6-3	CASTRDSHGYTF
-	TRBV28	CASSIISGANVLTF
few	TRBV7-2	CASSFGGVGAGGFGYTF
-	TRBV27	CASSFGGQNQPQHF
few	TRBV12-3/TRBV12-4	CASSETGTYEQYF
-	TRBV20-1	CSARGGGETASYNEQFF
-	TRBV6-5	CASSNLPGTGLETQYF
many	TRBV20-1	CSAPGTSGFTDTQYF
many	TRBV4-2	CASSQPVSDRRKTEAFF
-	TRBV27	CASSTQGRQPQHF
-	TRBV7-8	CAGSQGQAYEQYF
few	TRBV4-3	CASSTRTSGRNIQYF
-	TRBV2	CASSETNLKNIQYF
few	TRBV5-5	CASSSPLAKNIQYF
once	TRBV5-1	CASSLAGDRSEAFF
few	TRBV7-2	CASSLAGVRETQYF